Following are 3 T cell receptor beta chains from one sample sequenced in a study of blood T cells in healthy people across ages. The authors ran a second PCR of roughly 6 to 11 cycles using a sample-barcoded 5' primer and a J-beta primer mix. TCRdb re-derived calls from the 5' RACE reads in MiXCR, one entry per CDR3 protein. The table includes about 2 million distinct CDR3 sequences, about 50% detected once. The specimen was blood. Source of these receptors: a woman aged 40 to 50 in good health.

The chain uses TRBV28 and TRBJ1-2, with D possibly matching TRBD1 (6 bases). Trimming pared 3 bases from V and 6 bases from J, leaving 17 bases between. The CDR3 sequence is 15 residues long. Germline CDR1 MDHEN, CDR2 SYDVKM. The CDR3 is CASSFYGQGRDGYTF. The CDR3 region has the DNA TGTGCCAGCAGTTTCTATGGGCAGGGGCGGGATGGCTACACCTTC.

This clonotype showed up just a few times. The chain joins TRBV18 to TRBJ2-6; 9 bases map to TRBD1. The CDR3 sequence is 20 residues long. V lost 4 bases, J lost 0 bases, and 13 bases stayed unmatched. In germline, CDR1 is KGHSH, CDR2 LQKENI. CDR3 nucleotides: TGTGCCAGCTCACTCATGAACGCGGGACAGGGTCCCTCTGGGGCCAACGTCCTGACTTTC. Translating it yields CASSLMNAGQGPSGANVLTF.

The chain employs TRBV4-1 and TRBJ2-3; 8 nucleotides agree with TRBD2. Germline assignment: CDR1 MGHRA and CDR2 YSYEKL. CDR3 length equals 17 residues. Trimming cost V 1 base and J 5 bases; bases outside gene matches: 11. CDR3 nucleotides: TGCGCCAGCAGCCAAGTCCTTGCTCGGGGGGGGGTAGATACGCAGTATTTT. This translates into CASSQVLARGGVDTQYF.